This entry lists 8 T cell receptor beta chains sequenced from one sample in a study of cytomegalovirus exposure and HLA in healthy donors. 13 Jbeta primers and 60 Vbeta primers were used for the PCR. TCRdb keeps only in-frame clones here, not all; method: immunoSEQ multiplex PCR. The top ten clones hold 2.5% to 3.5% of a sample with roughly 110,000 clones, about four fifths of them seen once. The sample was PBMCs. Every receptor here comes from a woman aged 18-35 years in good health and CMV-seropositive.

The V and J genes are TRBV10-1 and TRBJ2-7, with D possibly matching TRBD2 (5 bases). Germline values: CDR1 WNHNN, CDR2 SYGVQD (reference sequence). The CDR3 spans 11 residues. Trimming removed 10 bases from V and 6 bases from J, with 13 bases in between. CDR3 in amino acids: CATSLAGEQYF. In DNA form, the CDR3 reads TGCGCCACCTCCCTAGCCGGCGAGCAGTACTTC.

This clone has a handful of counts. Written as DNA, the CDR3 is TGTGCCAGCAGTAGCGGACTAGCGGGAGGCGCCGGGGAGCTGTTTTTT. As protein: CASSSGLAGGAGELFF. This chain connects TRBV7-6 to TRBJ2-2; 14 bases are shared with TRBD2. Germline-derived CDR1 and CDR2 are SGHVS and FNYEAQ. The length of the CDR3 is 16 residues. Trimming removed 6 bases from V and 6 bases from J; junction bases left unmatched: 6.

The J gene is TRBJ1-5, the V gene TRBV23-1; possibly TRBD1 for D (6 bases). TRBV23-1 is an ORF, with its function uncertain. Trimming stripped 4 bases from V and 9 bases from J, with 16 bases between. The CDR3 is made up of 14 amino acids. The CDR3 DNA reads as TGCGCCAGCAGTCTGGCAGGGGCCCCATGGCCCCAGCATTTT. It codes for CASSLAGAPWPQHF.

This chain uses TRBV10-3 with TRBJ1-1; perhaps TRBD1 as D (6 bases). CDR1 is ENHRY, CDR2 SYGVKD, per germline. Trimming pared 0 bases from V and 1 base from J, leaving 6 bases between. CDR3 size: 14 residues. DNA for the CDR3: TGTGCCATCAGTGAGTCGGGACAGAACACTGAAGCTTTCTTT. Translating gives CAISESGQNTEAFF.

The chain recombines TRBV6-5 with TRBJ2-1; 10 bases agree with TRBD2. Germline CDR1 and CDR2: MNHEY and SVGAGI. V dropped 2 bases and J dropped 5; count of bases not matched to a gene: 3. The length of the CDR3 is 15 residues. DNA of the CDR3: TGTGCCAGCAGTTACCGGCTAGCGGGAGACAATGAGCAGTTCTTC. Translated: CASSYRLAGDNEQFF.

This sequence joins TRBV27 and TRBJ2-1, with 9 bases fitting TRBD1. V was clipped by 4 bases and J by 0 bases; unmatched bases: 7. The CDR3 is 17 residues long. The germline CDR1 and CDR2 sequences are MNHEY and SMNVEV (reference sequence). CDR3 protein: CASSWGWGQGSYNEQFF. As DNA, the CDR3 is TGTGCCAGCAGTTGGGGATGGGGACAGGGCTCCTACAATGAGCAGTTCTTC.

CDR3 in amino acids: CASSLKTGSQYF. The CDR3, as DNA: TGTGCCAGCAGCTTGAAAACAGGTTCCCAGTACTTC. This chain joins TRBV7-2 and TRBJ2-5; weak D call: TRBD1 (5 bases). The germline V gene encodes CDR1 SGHTA and CDR2 FQGNSA. Trimming shortened V by 3 bases and J by 9 bases, and 11 bases separated the two germline ends. The CDR3 loop spans 12 amino acids.

The J gene is TRBJ2-1, the V gene TRBV19, with 13 bases lining up with TRBD2. J gave up 8 bases and V 2 bases, and 9 bases lay outside the gene matches. Germline V lookup: CDR1 LNHDA, CDR2 SQIVND (reference sequence). The CDR3 consists of 17 residues. CDR3 bases: TGTGCCAGTAGTATACTGCGGACTAGCGGGAGCAACGATGAGCAGTTCTTC. The encoded protein is CASSILRTSGSNDEQFF.